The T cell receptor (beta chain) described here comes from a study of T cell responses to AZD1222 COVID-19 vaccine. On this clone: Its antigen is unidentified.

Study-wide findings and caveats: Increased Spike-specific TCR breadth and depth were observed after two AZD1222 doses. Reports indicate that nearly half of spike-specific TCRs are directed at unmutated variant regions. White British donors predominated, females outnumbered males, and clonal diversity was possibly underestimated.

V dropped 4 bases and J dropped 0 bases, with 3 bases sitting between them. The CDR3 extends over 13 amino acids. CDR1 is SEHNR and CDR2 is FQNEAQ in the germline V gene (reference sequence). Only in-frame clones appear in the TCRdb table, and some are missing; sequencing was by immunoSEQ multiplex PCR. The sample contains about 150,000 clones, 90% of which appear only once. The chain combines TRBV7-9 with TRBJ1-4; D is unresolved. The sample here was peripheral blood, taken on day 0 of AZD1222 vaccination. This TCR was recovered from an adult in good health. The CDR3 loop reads CASSSTTNEKLFF. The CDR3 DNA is TGTGCCAGCAGCTCAACAACTAATGAAAAACTGTTTTTT.